Listed below are T cell receptor beta chains from one sample, sequenced in a study of blood T cell repertoires in COVID-19. Data came from immunoSEQ multiplex PCR; TCRdb stores just in-frame clones and leaves some out. The data hold about 400,000 clones, with around 92% observed a single time. The specimen was peripheral blood. The receptor set was obtained from a man aged 40-50 years with acute or convalescent COVID-19. The CDR3 runs from the conserved cysteine through the conserved F or W. A D gene is named only where the DNA matches it firmly. Clone size is not always given. Where it is, it says once, few, many or a class for expanded clones.

D gene	clone size	J gene	V gene	CDR3 DNA	CDR3 protein
TRBD1	.	TRBJ2-5	TRBV7-2	TGTGCCAGCAGCCGGGGACAGCAAGAGACCCAGTACTTC	CASSRGQQETQYF
.	.	TRBJ1-2	TRBV24-1	TGTGCCACCAGTGATGGTGGCCGCGGCTATGGCTACACCTTC	CATSDGGRGYGYTF
TRBD1	.	TRBJ2-3	TRBV28	TGTGCCAGCAGTACAACCGACAGGGTAGATACGCAGTATTTT	CASSTTDRVDTQYF
.	.	TRBJ2-1	TRBV27	TGTGCCAGCAGTACAACTACTTACAATGAGCAGTTCTTC	CASSTTTYNEQFF
TRBD1	few	TRBJ2-5	TRBV25-1	TGTGCCAGCGGACAGGGCGGGGAGACCCAGTACTTC	CASGQGGETQYF
TRBD2	.	TRBJ2-5	TRBV9	TGTGCCAGCAGCGCTTCCGGGACTAGCGGGGGCCTCCAAGAGACCCAGTACTTC	CASSASGTSGGLQETQYF
.	.	TRBJ2-1	TRBV11-2	TGTGCCATCGCTGGGTTGCAGGGGCACAATGAGCAGTTCTTC	CAIAGLQGHNEQFF
TRBD1	.	TRBJ1-5	TRBV28	TGTGCCAGCAGCCTGGGACAGGGGGATCAGCCCCAGCATTTT	CASSLGQGDQPQHF
TRBD1	.	TRBJ2-7	TRBV7-8	TGTGCCAGCAGCTTAACAGGGGGCTACGAGCAGTACTTC	CASSLTGGYEQYF
.	.	TRBJ1-2	TRBV19	TGTGCCAGTAGTATAGGGCAGGTGAACTATGGCTACACCTTC	CASSIGQVNYGYTF
TRBD1	.	TRBJ1-1	TRBV28	TGTGCCAGCAGTTCCCCGAAGAGGGCAGGGGGCGTATCCACTGAAGCTTTCTTT	CASSSPKRAGGVSTEAFF
.	.	TRBJ2-1	TRBV5-1	TGCGCCAGCAGCTTGATTGGTAGCAAGGTGAATGAGCAGTTCTTC	CASSLIGSKVNEQFF
.	.	TRBJ1-1	TRBV7-9	TGTGCCAGCAGCTTAGAGTCTGCCAGGGACTCGGCTTTCTTT	CASSLESARDSAFF
.	many	TRBJ1-6	TRBV28	TGTGCCAGCAGCCACGGGGGGGCATCACCCGGGACAACTACCCTCCACTTT	CASSHGGASPGTTTLHF
.	.	TRBJ1-1	TRBV6-2/TRBV6-3	TGTGCCAGCAGTTACGACACGGCGAGGGAACCTGAAGCTTTCTTT	CASSYDTAREPEAFF
TRBD1	.	TRBJ2-1	TRBV5-6	TGTGCCAGCAGCTTTAGGACAGGGGAGGACTACAATGAGCAGTTCTTC	CASSFRTGEDYNEQFF
TRBD1	.	TRBJ1-5	TRBV7-7	TGTGCTAGCAGCTTAGTAACAGGGGGGGATCAGCCCCAGCATTTT	CASSLVTGGDQPQHF
TRBD1	.	TRBJ2-1	TRBV3-1/TRBV3-2	TGTGCCAGCAGCCGGAGAGGACAGGGCGAATGGAGTGAGCAGTTCTTC	CASSRRGQGEWSEQFF
TRBD1	.	TRBJ2-5	TRBV5-4	TGTGCCAGCAGTTCTCGACAGGGGGGAGAGACCCAGTACTTC	CASSSRQGGETQYF
TRBD2	once	TRBJ2-1	TRBV6-2/TRBV6-3	TGTGCCAGCAGTCGTCCCACTAGCGGGGGGCGGAATGAGCAGTTCTTC	CASSRPTSGGRNEQFF
.	.	TRBJ2-1	TRBV20-1	TGCAGTGCTTCCAATTTAGATGAGCAGTTCTTC	CSASNLDEQFF
TRBD1	.	TRBJ1-5	TRBV30	TGTGCTTGTCATCCGGGGGACAGCCTCAATCAGCCCCAGCATTTT	CACHPGDSLNQPQHF
.	.	TRBJ1-1	TRBV9	TGTGCCAGCAGCGCACAACCCCGACAGAGAGAGAACACTGAAGCTTTCTTT	CASSAQPRQRENTEAFF
TRBD2	.	TRBJ2-7	TRBV4-1	TGCGCCAGCAGCCTCCTAGCGGGGGGAACCTACGAGCAGTACTTC	CASSLLAGGTYEQYF
.	.	TRBJ2-1	TRBV15	TGTGCCACCAGCAGAACACAAGTGAATGAGCAGTTCTTC	CATSRTQVNEQFF
TRBD1	.	TRBJ1-4	TRBV19	TGTGCCAGTACTCCCGACAGGGCGGTCCGACTGGGTGAAAAACTGTTTTTT	CASTPDRAVRLGEKLFF
TRBD2	.	TRBJ2-2	TRBV15	TGTGCCACCAGCCGTGGCTCTCGGGGGGTGTTTTCCGGGGAGCTGTTTTTT	CATSRGSRGVFSGELFF
TRBD2	.	TRBJ2-3	TRBV4-1	TGCGCCAGCAGCCAATGGCTAGCGGGGAGCACAGATACGCAGTATTTT	CASSQWLAGSTDTQYF
.	.	TRBJ1-2	TRBV5-1	TGCGCCAGCAGCCGAGACAGCAACTATGGCTACACCTTC	CASSRDSNYGYTF
.	.	TRBJ2-1	TRBV29-1	TGCAGCGGCTGGGGCGGGGAATCCTACAATGAGCAGTTCTTC	CSGWGGESYNEQFF
.	.	TRBJ2-5	TRBV24-1	TGTGCCACCAGTGATTTGCCAGGGGAGACCCAGTACTTC	CATSDLPGETQYF
TRBD2	once	TRBJ2-3	TRBV5-4	TGTGCCAGCAGCTTGGATCCTAGCGGGGACCGCACAGATACGCAGTATTTT	CASSLDPSGDRTDTQYF
.	.	TRBJ2-7	TRBV11-2	TGTGCCAGCAGCTTGCAAACAGGGACCTACGAGCAGTACTTC	CASSLQTGTYEQYF
.	.	TRBJ2-1	TRBV5-4	TGTGCCAGCAGCTTGGGGGCGGAGGGGAATGAGCAGTTCTTC	CASSLGAEGNEQFF
TRBD1	few	TRBJ2-2	TRBV7-3	TGTGCCAGCAGCTTGGACAGGGGGCGGACCGGGGAGCTGTTTTTT	CASSLDRGRTGELFF
.	once	TRBJ1-2	TRBV7-2	TGTGCCAGCAGCTTACGGTTCCGGGGTGGGGAGAGGTTTAACTATGGCTACACCTTC	CASSLRFRGGERFNYGYTF
.	.	TRBJ1-4	TRBV7-8	TGTGCCAGCAGCTTAGGAGTAGGAGGCTCTAATGAAAAACTGTTTTTT	CASSLGVGGSNEKLFF
TRBD2	.	TRBJ2-7	TRBV11-2	TGTGCCAGCAGCCCTAGGACTAGCGAGTCCTACGAGCAGTACTTC	CASSPRTSESYEQYF
TRBD1	.	TRBJ1-2	TRBV4-2	TGTGCCAGCAGCCAAATGGCAGGGGGTAATGCGGGCTACACCTTC	CASSQMAGGNAGYTF
.	.	TRBJ2-5	TRBV2	TGTGCCAGCAGAAATAGGGGAGGGGGCCAAGAGACCCAGTACTTC	CASRNRGGGQETQYF
TRBD2	few	TRBJ2-4	TRBV5-6	TGTGCCAGCAGCTTGAGGACTAGTGATAAAAACATTCAGTACTTC	CASSLRTSDKNIQYF
.	.	TRBJ1-6	TRBV3-1/TRBV3-2	TGTGCCAGCAGCCAAGATACGCGGGTTTACTCACCCCTCCACTTT	CASSQDTRVYSPLHF
.	.	TRBJ1-1	TRBV27	TGTGCCAGCAGTTTATTCGGTCGGAACACTGAAGCTTTCTTT	CASSLFGRNTEAFF
.	once	TRBJ1-2	TRBV3-1/TRBV3-2	TGTGCCAGCAGCCAAGATCTCGGGGGGGCAGGGAATGGAGTCGATGGCTACACCTTC	CASSQDLGGAGNGVDGYTF
.	.	TRBJ1-1	TRBV27	TGTGCCAGCAGTTTATGGGGAGAGGGAACGAACACTGAAGCTTTCTTT	CASSLWGEGTNTEAFF
TRBD1	.	TRBJ1-4	TRBV19	TGTGCCAGTAGGGGGGACAGCAATGAAAAACTGTTTTTT	CASRGDSNEKLFF
TRBD1	.	TRBJ1-3	TRBV28	TGTGCCAGCAGTACCACAGGGGGGAACTCTGGAAACACCATATATTTT	CASSTTGGNSGNTIYF
TRBD1	.	TRBJ2-2	TRBV6-1	TGTGCCAGCAGTGAATGGGCAGGGGGCCGAACCGGGGAGCTGTTTTTT	CASSEWAGGRTGELFF
TRBD2	.	TRBJ2-7	TRBV5-8	TGTGCCAGCAGCCCAAGACTAGCGGGAGCTATCTACGAGCAGTACTTC	CASSPRLAGAIYEQYF
TRBD2	.	TRBJ2-3	TRBV15	TGTGCCACCAGCAGCTCGCGGGGGAGCACAGATACGCAGTATTTT	CATSSSRGSTDTQYF
TRBD1	.	TRBJ1-5	TRBV27	TGTGCCAGCAGCTTACAGGGGAATAATCAGCCCCAGCATTTT	CASSLQGNNQPQHF
.	.	TRBJ2-6	TRBV4-1	TGCGCCAGCAGCCAAGGTCAGGGGATAGGGGCCAACGTCCTGACTTTC	CASSQGQGIGANVLTF
.	.	TRBJ1-2	TRBV13	TGTGCCAGCAGCTTAGGGGTCGGGGGGCAAATTAACTATGGCTACACCTTC	CASSLGVGGQINYGYTF
TRBD1	once	TRBJ1-4	TRBV6-5	TGTGCCAGCAGAAAACAAGGGGGCGGGGTTGAAAAACTGTTTTTT	CASRKQGGGVEKLFF
TRBD1	few	TRBJ2-3	TRBV2	TGTGCCAGCAGTGGGGACAGGGGGTTAACAGATACGCAGTATTTT	CASSGDRGLTDTQYF